One sample yielded the 16 T cell receptor beta chains listed below, sequenced in a study of blood T cells in healthy people across ages. Through a sample-barcoded 5' primer and a J-beta primer mix, a second PCR was run for roughly 7 to 12 cycles. TCRdb used MiXCR to reprocess the 5' RACE reads, holding one entry per CDR3 protein. Of 800,000 to 950,000 distinct CDR3 sequences listed, about 27% were seen once; the top ten hold about 9.4%. The same sample was also used in a study of T cells of mothers and their children.

The sequenced sample was blood. Receptors originate from a woman aged 40-49 years in good health.

This clonotype occurred many times. This rearrangement joins TRBV27 to TRBJ2-7; 11 bases agree with TRBD1. The CDR3 is 15 residues long. Unmatched junction bases numbered 3, after V lost 5 bases and J lost 0 bases. The germline gives CDR1 MNHEY, CDR2 SMNVEV (reference sequence). Written as DNA, the CDR3 is TGTGCCAGCAGTCGGGACAGGGGGATCTCCTACGAGCAGTACTTC. Residues: CASSRDRGISYEQYF.

This clonotype was detected ten times or more. The V gene is TRBV4-1, the J gene TRBJ1-2, with TRBD1 identical over 8 bases. CDR3 size: 16 residues. Germline V gene data show CDR1 as MGHRA and CDR2 as YSYEKL. The junction had 8 bases not matched to a gene; V was cut back by 3 bases and J by 2 bases. CDR3 loop: CASSQSDRALNYGYTF. CDR3 bases: TGCGCCAGCAGCCAGTCGGACAGGGCTTTAAACTATGGCTACACCTTC.

This clonotype was counted a few times. The chain employs TRBV20-1 and TRBJ2-3; D uncertain. V dropped 1 base and J dropped 6 bases, with 11 bases sitting between them. This CDR3 is 13 amino acids long. The germline V gene has CDR1 DFQATT and CDR2 SNEGSKA (reference sequence). This CDR3 is CSARVAPTDTQYF. Here the CDR3 DNA reads TGCAGTGCTAGAGTGGCCCCAACGGATACGCAGTATTTT.

This clonotype was observed many times. The chain is built from TRBV3-1 and TRBJ2-7; D not resolved. V lost 0 bases and J 2 bases, leaving 8 bases between the germline ends. The CDR3 runs to 14 residues. CDR1 LGHDT and CDR2 YNNKEL come from the germline V gene (reference sequence). The CDR3 nucleotides are TGTGCCAGCAGCCAAGAAGGCAGAGCCTACGAGCAGTACTTC. Translated, it gives CASSQEGRAYEQYF.

V usage is TRBV6-5 and J usage is TRBJ2-1; no definite D call. Trimming stripped 6 bases from V and 4 bases from J, with 16 bases between. The CDR3 is 15 residues long. Germline CDR1 is MNHEY and CDR2 is SVGAGI. The CDR3 here is CASSLGPFTYNEQFF. CDR3 nucleotide sequence: TGTGCCAGCAGCCTGGGCCCCTTCACTTACAATGAGCAGTTCTTC.

The chain employs TRBV19 and TRBJ2-5; D is perhaps TRBD1 (6 bases). CDR1 is LNHDA and CDR2 is SQIVND in the germline V gene (reference sequence). CDR3 length: 13 residues. The V and J ends lost 9 bases and 2 bases respectively, with 13 bases between them. This CDR3 reads CASLDRPQETQYF. CDR3 bases: TGTGCCAGCCTTGACAGGCCTCAAGAGACCCAGTACTTC. The full variable domain, in which reference TRBV19 and TRBJ2-5 provide the parts outside the CDR3, is DGGITQSPKYLFRKEGQNVTLSCEQNLNHDAMYWYRQDPGQGLRLIYYSQIVNDFQKGDIAEGYSVSREKKESFPLTVTSAQKNPTAFYLCASLDRPQETQYFGPGTRLLVL.

This chain links TRBV20-1 with TRBJ1-1, with 8 positions matching TRBD1. Trimming cost V 5 bases and J 0 bases; bases outside gene matches: 8. The CDR3 totals 15 residues. Germline V CDR1 and CDR2: DFQATT, SNEGSKA (reference sequence). CDR3 sequence reads: CSAPALDRVNTEAFF. CDR3 in DNA: TGCAGTGCTCCTGCGTTGGACAGGGTGAACACTGAAGCTTTCTTT.

In its sample, this clonotype was seen a few times. The chain carries TRBV6-5 and TRBJ2-1; 8 nucleotides align to TRBD2. Germline V gene lookup returns CDR1 MNHEY and CDR2 SVGAGI. This CDR3 comprises 14 residues. V shed 11 bases, J shed 7 bases, and the junction held 13 bases outside the gene matches. In DNA, the CDR3 is TGTGCCGCACGAGAAGCGGGGGCTAGGAATGAGCAGTTCTTC. Translated: CAAREAGARNEQFF.

Points on this clonotype: An end of the junction differs from the germline gene, which may be a read error. This chain joins TRBV7-3 and TRBJ2-3; the D gene is possibly TRBD1 (6 bases). The CDR3 sequence is 15 residues long. The germline V gene encodes CDR1 SGHTA and CDR2 FQGTGA. The CDR3 sequence is CASSLKGGDTDTRYF. DNA of the CDR3: TGTGCCAGCAGCTTAAAAGGGGGAGACACTGATACGCGGTATTTT. Drawing the rest from reference TRBV7-3 and TRBJ2-3, the complete variable domain is GAGVSQTPSNKVTEKGKYVELRCDPISGHTALYWYRQSLGQGPEFLIYFQGTGAADDSGLPNDRFFAVRPEGSVSTLKIQRTERGDSAVYLCASSLKGGDTDTRYFGPGTRLTVL.

Concerning this clonotype itself: Mismatch with germline at one junction end may stem from a read error. J is TRBJ1-1 and V is TRBV5-1; D might be TRBD1 (5 bases). The CDR3 contains 15 residues. Germline loops: CDR1 SGHRS, CDR2 YFSETQ. The CDR3: CASSRLGTENTETFF. In DNA form, the CDR3 reads TGCGCCAGCAGCAGACTAGGGACGGAGAACACTGAAACTTTCTTT.

This clonotype was seen ten or more times. This chain joins TRBV7-8 and TRBJ2-6; 8 nucleotides match TRBD2. With V trimmed by 2 bases and J by 0 bases, 3 bases remained unmatched. The CDR3 spans 17 residues. The germline gives CDR1 SGHVS, CDR2 FQNEAQ. The CDR3, as DNA: TGTGCCAGCAGCTTAAATCGGGGGGGCTCTGGGGCCAACGTCCTGACTTTC. Amino acids: CASSLNRGGSGANVLTF. The full variable domain, its missing parts supplied by reference TRBV7-8 and TRBJ2-6, is GAGVSQSPRYKVAKRGQDVALRCDPISGHVSLFWYQQALGQGPEFLTYFQNEAQLDKSGLPSDRFFAERPEGSVSTLKIQRTQQEDSAVYLCASSLNRGGSGANVLTFGAGSRLTVL.

This clonotype came up many times. The V call is TRBV20-1, the J call TRBJ2-7, with D perhaps TRBD2 (5 bases). The CDR3 extends over 15 amino acids. Germline CDR1 is DFQATT and CDR2 is SNEGSKA (reference sequence). V was cut by 3 bases and J by 5 bases, with 20 bases left in between. In DNA form, the CDR3 reads TGCAGTGCTAGCCCTCCCCAAACTAGGGCCCACGAGCAGTACTTC. Its protein product is CSASPPQTRAHEQYF.

The rearrangement links TRBV18 to TRBJ2-3, with unresolved D. CDR3 size: 13 residues. CDR1 and CDR2 (germline): KGHSH, LQKENI. V was trimmed by 0 bases and J by 5 bases, leaving 6 bases between them. CDR3 sequence (DNA): TGTGCCAGCTCACCACCAGTGATAGATACGCAGTATTTT. Amino acids: CASSPPVIDTQYF.

In its sample, this clonotype was seen a few times. The chain joins TRBV20-1 to TRBJ1-5; TRBD1 matches 7 bases. Trimming took 5 bases from V and 1 from J; bases not matched to a gene: 5. Germline CDR1 reads DFQATT; CDR2 reads SNEGSKA (reference sequence). The CDR3 has 14 residues. CDR3 bases: TGCAGTGCTCGACAGGGCTCGAGCAATCAGCCCCAGCATTTT. This encodes CSARQGSSNQPQHF.

V is TRBV30 and J is TRBJ2-7; D possibly corresponds to TRBD1 (5 bases). The CDR3 is 13 amino acids. Germline CDR1 is GTSNPN and CDR2 is SVGIG (reference sequence). V lost 7 bases, J lost 1 base, and 14 bases lay in between. CDR3 DNA sequence: TGTGCCTCGTTGGGGCTGGGGTCCTACGAGCAGTACTTC. It yields the protein CASLGLGSYEQYF.

This clonotype occurred many times. The chain couples TRBV29-1 to TRBJ2-3, with TRBD1 identical over 9 bases. Per the germline V gene, CDR1 is SQVTM and CDR2 is ANQGSEA. The CDR3 runs to 17 residues. Unmatched junction bases numbered 11, after V lost 0 bases and J lost 4 bases. The chain's CDR3 is CSVEDLHGDRDPDTQYF. The CDR3 DNA is TGCAGCGTTGAAGATCTTCATGGGGACAGGGACCCAGATACGCAGTATTTT.